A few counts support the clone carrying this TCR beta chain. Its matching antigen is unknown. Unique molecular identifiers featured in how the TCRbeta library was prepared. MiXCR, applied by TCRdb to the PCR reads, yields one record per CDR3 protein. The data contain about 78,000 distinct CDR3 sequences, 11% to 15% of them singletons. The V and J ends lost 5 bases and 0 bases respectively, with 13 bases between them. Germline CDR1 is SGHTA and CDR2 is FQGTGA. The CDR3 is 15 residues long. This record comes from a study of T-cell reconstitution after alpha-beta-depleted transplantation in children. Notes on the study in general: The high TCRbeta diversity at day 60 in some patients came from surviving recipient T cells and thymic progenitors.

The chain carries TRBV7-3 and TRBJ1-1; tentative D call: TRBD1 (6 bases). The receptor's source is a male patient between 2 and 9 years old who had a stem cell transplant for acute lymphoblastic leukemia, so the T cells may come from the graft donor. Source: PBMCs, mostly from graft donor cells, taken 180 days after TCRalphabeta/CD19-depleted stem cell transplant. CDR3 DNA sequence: TGTGCCAGCAGCCTTGGGGGGCATATGAACACTGAAGCTTTCTTT. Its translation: CASSLGGHMNTEAFF.